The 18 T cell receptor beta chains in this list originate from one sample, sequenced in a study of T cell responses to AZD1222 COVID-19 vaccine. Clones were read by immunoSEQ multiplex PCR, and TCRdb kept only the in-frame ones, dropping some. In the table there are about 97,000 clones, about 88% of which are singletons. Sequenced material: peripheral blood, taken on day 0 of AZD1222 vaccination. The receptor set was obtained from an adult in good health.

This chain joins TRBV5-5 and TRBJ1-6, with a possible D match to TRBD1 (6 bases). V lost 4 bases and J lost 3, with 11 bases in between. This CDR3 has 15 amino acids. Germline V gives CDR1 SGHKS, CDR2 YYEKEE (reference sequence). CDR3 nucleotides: TGTGCCAGCAGCCCGCAGACAGGCTATAATTCACCCCTCCACTTT. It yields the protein CASSPQTGYNSPLHF.

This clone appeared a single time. Here the CDR3 DNA reads TGTGCTGGTGAGAAGGGGGGCACTGAAGCTTTCTTT. Its protein product is CAGEKGGTEAFF. The chain combines TRBV12-5 with TRBJ1-1; maybe TRBD1 (6 bases). Germline V gene lookup returns CDR1 LGHNT and CDR2 FRNRAP. Trimming left V 11 bases short and J 4 bases short, with 14 bases between. The CDR3 is 12 residues long.

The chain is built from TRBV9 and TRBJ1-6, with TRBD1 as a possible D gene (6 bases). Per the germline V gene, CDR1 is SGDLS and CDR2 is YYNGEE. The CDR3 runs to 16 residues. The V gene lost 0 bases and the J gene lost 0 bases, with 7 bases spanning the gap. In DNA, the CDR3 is TGTGCCAGCAGCGTAGCGGACAGCTCCTATAATTCACCCCTCCACTTT. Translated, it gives CASSVADSSYNSPLHF.

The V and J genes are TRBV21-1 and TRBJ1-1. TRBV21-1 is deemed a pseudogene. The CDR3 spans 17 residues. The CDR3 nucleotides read TGTGCCAGCAGCGTACACGCAGATTCAGGGTGGGGGGCTGAAGCTTTCTTT. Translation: CASSVHADSGWGAEAFF.

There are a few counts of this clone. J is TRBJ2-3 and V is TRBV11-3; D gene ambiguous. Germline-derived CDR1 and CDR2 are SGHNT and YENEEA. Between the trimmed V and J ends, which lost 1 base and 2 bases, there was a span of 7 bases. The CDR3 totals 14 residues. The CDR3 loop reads CASSLVSNTDTQYF. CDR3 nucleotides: TGTGCCAGCAGCTTAGTCTCCAACACAGATACGCAGTATTTT.

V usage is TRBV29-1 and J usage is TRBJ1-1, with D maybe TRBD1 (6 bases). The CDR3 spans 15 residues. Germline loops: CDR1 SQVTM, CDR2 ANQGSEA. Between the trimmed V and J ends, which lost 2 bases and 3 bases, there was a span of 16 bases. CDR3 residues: CSVEPRGAMDTEAFF. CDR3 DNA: TGCAGCGTTGAACCTCGGGGGGCTATGGACACTGAAGCTTTCTTT.

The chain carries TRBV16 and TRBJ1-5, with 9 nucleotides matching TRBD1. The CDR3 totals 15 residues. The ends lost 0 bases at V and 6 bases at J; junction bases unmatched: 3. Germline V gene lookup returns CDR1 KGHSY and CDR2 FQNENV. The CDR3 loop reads CASSQSLDRGQPQHF. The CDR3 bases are TGTGCCAGCAGCCAATCGCTGGACAGGGGTCAGCCCCAGCATTTT. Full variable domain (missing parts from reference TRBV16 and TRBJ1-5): GEEVAQTPKHLVRGEGQKAKLYCAPIKGHSYVFWYQQVLKNEFKFLISFQNENVFDETGMPKERFSAKCLPNSPCSLEIQATKLEDSAVYFCASSQSLDRGQPQHFGDGTRLSIL.

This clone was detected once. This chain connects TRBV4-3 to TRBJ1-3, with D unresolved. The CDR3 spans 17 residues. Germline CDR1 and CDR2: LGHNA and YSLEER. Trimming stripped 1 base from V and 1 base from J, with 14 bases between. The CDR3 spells CASSQGTARASGNTIYF. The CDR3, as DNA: TGCGCCAGCAGCCAAGGGACCGCTAGGGCGTCTGGAAACACCATATATTTT.

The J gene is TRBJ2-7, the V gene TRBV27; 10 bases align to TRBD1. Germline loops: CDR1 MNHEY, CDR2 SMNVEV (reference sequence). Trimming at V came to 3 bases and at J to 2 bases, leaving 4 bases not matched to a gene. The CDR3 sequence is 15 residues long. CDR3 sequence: CASSLRQGAAYEQYF. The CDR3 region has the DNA TGTGCCAGCAGTTTGCGACAGGGGGCAGCCTACGAGCAGTACTTC.

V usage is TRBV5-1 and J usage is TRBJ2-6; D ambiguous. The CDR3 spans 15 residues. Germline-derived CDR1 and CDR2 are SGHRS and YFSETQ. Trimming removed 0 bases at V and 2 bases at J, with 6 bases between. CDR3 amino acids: CASSLGATGANVLTF. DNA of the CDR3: TGCGCCAGCAGCTTGGGAGCCACTGGGGCCAACGTCCTGACTTTC.

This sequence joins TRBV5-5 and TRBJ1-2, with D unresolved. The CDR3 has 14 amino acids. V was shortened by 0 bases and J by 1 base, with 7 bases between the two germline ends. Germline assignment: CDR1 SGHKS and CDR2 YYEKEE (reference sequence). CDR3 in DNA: TGTGCCAGCAGCTTGGTTGGGGATAACTATGGCTACACCTTC. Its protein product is CASSLVGDNYGYTF.

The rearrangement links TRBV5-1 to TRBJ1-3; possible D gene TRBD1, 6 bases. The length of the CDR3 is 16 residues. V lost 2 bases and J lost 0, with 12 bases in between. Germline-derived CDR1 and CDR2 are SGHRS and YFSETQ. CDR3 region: CASSFDRTGSGNTIYF. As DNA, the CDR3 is TGCGCCAGCAGCTTCGACAGGACCGGCTCTGGAAACACCATATATTTT.

The CDR3 DNA reads TGTGCCAGCAGTACGGACAGGGACGTGAAAGATACGCAGTATTTT. Translating it yields CASSTDRDVKDTQYF. V and J are TRBV2 and TRBJ2-3; 8 positions agree with TRBD1. The germline CDR1 and CDR2 sequences are SNHLY and FYNNEI. V dropped 5 bases and J dropped 5; count of bases not matched to a gene: 9. CDR3 length: 15 amino acids. Full variable domain (rest looked up from reference TRBV2 and TRBJ2-3): EPEVTQTPSHQVTQMGQEVILRCVPISNHLYFYWYRQILGQKVEFLVSFYNNEISEKSEIFDDQFSVERPDGSNFTLKIRSTKLEDSAMYFCASSTDRDVKDTQYFGPGTRLTVL.

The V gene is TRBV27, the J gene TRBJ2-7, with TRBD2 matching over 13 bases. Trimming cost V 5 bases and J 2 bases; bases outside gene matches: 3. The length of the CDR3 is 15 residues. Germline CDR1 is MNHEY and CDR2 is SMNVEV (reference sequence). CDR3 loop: CASSHTSGGAYEQYF. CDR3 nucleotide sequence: TGTGCCAGCAGTCATACTAGCGGGGGGGCCTACGAGCAGTACTTC.

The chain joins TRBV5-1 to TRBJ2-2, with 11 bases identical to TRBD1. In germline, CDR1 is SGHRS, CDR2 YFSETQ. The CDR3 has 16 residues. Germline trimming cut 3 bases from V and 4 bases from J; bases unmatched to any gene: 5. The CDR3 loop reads CASSSPGQGGTGELFF. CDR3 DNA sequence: TGCGCCAGCAGCTCACCGGGACAGGGGGGCACCGGGGAGCTGTTTTTT.

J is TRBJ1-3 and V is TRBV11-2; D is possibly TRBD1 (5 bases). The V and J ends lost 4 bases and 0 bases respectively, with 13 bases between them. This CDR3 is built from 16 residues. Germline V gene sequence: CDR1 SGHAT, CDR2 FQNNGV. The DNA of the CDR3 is TGTGCCAGCAGCTCCAGACAGTTCCTCTCTGGAAACACCATATATTTT. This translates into CASSSRQFLSGNTIYF.

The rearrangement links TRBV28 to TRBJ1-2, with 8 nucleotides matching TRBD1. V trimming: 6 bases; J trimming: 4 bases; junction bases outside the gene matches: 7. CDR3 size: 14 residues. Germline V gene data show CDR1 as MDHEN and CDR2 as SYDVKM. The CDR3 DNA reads TGTGCCAGCAGGGGGGACAGGACCTTCTATGGCTACACCTTC. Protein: CASRGDRTFYGYTF.

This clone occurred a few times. CDR3 sequence (DNA): TGTGCCAGTAGTCAGCCGGGGGCCCAATACTCTGGGGCCAACGTCCTGACTTTC. This encodes CASSQPGAQYSGANVLTF. V and J are TRBV19 and TRBJ2-6; the D call may be TRBD1 or TRBD2 (6 bases each). V lost 5 bases and J 0 bases, leaving 17 bases between the germline ends. The CDR3 is 18 residues long. Germline lookup yields CDR1 LNHDA and CDR2 SQIVND (reference sequence).